This T cell receptor (beta chain) was identified in a study of T cell responses to AZD1222 COVID-19 vaccine. TCRdb's copy holds only in-frame clones and misses some; the assay was immunoSEQ multiplex PCR. The table has 100,000 to 150,000 clones, approximately 94% seen once. The trim removed 2 bases at V and 3 bases at J, leaving 6 bases unmatched. The CDR3 extends over 15 amino acids. CDR1 is SGHTS, CDR2 YDEGEE, per germline. The sample in question was peripheral blood, obtained 28 days after the second AZD1222 dose. The source is an adult who received the AZD1222 COVID-19 vaccine. The rearrangement uses TRBV5-8 and TRBJ1-2, with 8 bases fitting TRBD1. CDR3 in DNA: TGTGCCAGCAGCTTAGGCAGGGGGCATGACTATGGCTACACCTTC. Translated: CASSLGRGHDYGYTF.